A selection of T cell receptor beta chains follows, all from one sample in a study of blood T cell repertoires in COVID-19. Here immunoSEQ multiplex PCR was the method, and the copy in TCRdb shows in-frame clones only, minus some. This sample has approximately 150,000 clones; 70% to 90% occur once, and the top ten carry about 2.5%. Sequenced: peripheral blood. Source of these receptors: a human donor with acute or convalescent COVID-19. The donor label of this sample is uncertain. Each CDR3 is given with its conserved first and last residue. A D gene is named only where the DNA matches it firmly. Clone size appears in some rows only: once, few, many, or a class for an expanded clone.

CASTSFLGRSDTHYGYTF	TGTGCCAGTACTTCCTTTCTGGGCAGATCCGATACTCACTATGGCTACACCTTC	-	-	TRBV19	TRBJ1-2
CASSLIGVSYGYTF	TGTGCCAGCAGTTTAATCGGGGTTTCCTATGGCTACACCTTC	-	-	TRBV28	TRBJ1-2
CASSGQGTVRLFF	TGTGCCAGCTCCGGGCAGGGGACCGTACGACTGTTTTTT	-	-	TRBV4-2	TRBJ1-4
CASSESGTASNYGYTF	TGCGCCAGCAGTGAGAGTGGGACAGCGTCTAACTATGGCTACACCTTC	TRBD1	-	TRBV10-2	TRBJ1-2
CSARSTDTQYF	TGCAGTGCCCGGTCCACAGATACGCAGTATTTT	-	few	TRBV20-1	TRBJ2-3
CASSWSQGRQETQYF	TGTGCCAGCAGTTGGAGTCAGGGGCGGCAGGAGACCCAGTACTTC	-	-	TRBV6-6	TRBJ2-5
CASSAGLAGGSYNEQFF	TGTGCCAGCAGCGCCGGACTAGCGGGAGGCTCCTACAATGAGCAGTTCTTC	TRBD2	-	TRBV9	TRBJ2-1
CASSPGQESQPQHF	TGTGCCAGCAGCCCGGGACAGGAGAGTCAGCCCCAGCATTTT	TRBD1	-	TRBV6-5	TRBJ1-5
CASSRKGQGETQYF	TGCGCCAGCAGCCGTAAGGGACAGGGGGAGACCCAGTACTTC	TRBD1	-	TRBV5-1	TRBJ2-5
CASSQDSGGQTSTDTQYF	TGCGCCAGCAGCCAAGATTCCGGGGGGCAAACAAGCACAGATACGCAGTATTTT	-	-	TRBV4-1	TRBJ2-3
CASSLGQGNGNTIYF	TGCGCCAGCAGCTTGGGACAGGGGAACGGAAACACCATATATTTT	TRBD1	-	TRBV5-1	TRBJ1-3
CASSLNSGGRTEAFF	TGTGCCAGCAGCTTAAATTCCGGGGGGAGGACTGAAGCTTTCTTT	-	-	TRBV7-9	TRBJ1-1
CAVQAGSGYGYTF	TGTGCCGTCCAAGCGGGGTCTGGCTATGGCTACACCTTC	-	-	TRBV28	TRBJ1-2
CASSLVGGDYNEQFF	TGTGCCAGCAGCTTAGTGGGGGGAGACTACAATGAGCAGTTCTTC	-	few	TRBV7-2	TRBJ2-1
CASLSGGAFEGQYF	TGTGCCAGCCTTAGCGGGGGGGCGTTCGAGGGCCAGTACTTC	TRBD2	-	TRBV2	TRBJ2-5
CASSSGPGTGGNNEQFF	TGCGCCAGCAGTTCCGGCCCAGGGACAGGGGGCAACAATGAGCAGTTCTTC	TRBD1	-	TRBV10-1	TRBJ2-1
CASSWDRATDEKLFF	TGTGCCAGCAGTTGGGACAGGGCTACAGACGAAAAACTGTTTTTT	TRBD1	-	TRBV2	TRBJ1-4
CASSFAGREQFF	TGTGCCAGCAGCTTTGCGGGAAGGGAGCAGTTCTTC	-	-	TRBV7-3	TRBJ2-1
CASSLAVGAGRKANYGYTF	TGTGCCAGCAGCTTGGCCGTTGGGGCAGGGAGGAAAGCTAACTATGGCTACACCTTC	-	once	TRBV5-4	TRBJ1-2
CASSSNRGLQPQHF	TGCGCCAGCAGCTCAAACAGGGGGCTCCAGCCCCAGCATTTT	TRBD1	-	TRBV5-1	TRBJ1-5
CSSLTVYYGYTF	TGCAGCTCCCTGACAGTCTACTATGGCTACACCTTC	-	-	TRBV29-1	TRBJ1-2
CASSSLSTSGRSNTQYF	TGTGCCAGCAGCTCGCTGAGTACTAGCGGGAGATCAAATACGCAGTATTTT	TRBD2	-	TRBV7-2	TRBJ2-3
CASSPGAKAFF	TGTGCCAGCAGTCCAGGGGCCAAAGCTTTCTTT	-	-	TRBV12-3/TRBV12-4	TRBJ1-1
CASSPGQQNTEAFF	TGTGCCAGCAGCCCGGGACAGCAGAACACTGAAGCTTTCTTT	TRBD1	-	TRBV3-1/TRBV3-2	TRBJ1-1
CASSLGDRAYQPQHF	TGTGCCAGCAGCTTGGGGGACAGGGCATATCAGCCCCAGCATTTT	TRBD1	-	TRBV5-5	TRBJ1-5
CAWSSGYEQYF	TGTGCCTGGAGTAGCGGATACGAGCAGTACTTC	-	-	TRBV30	TRBJ2-7
CASSPIGSGREENGYTF	TGTGCCAGCAGCCCGATTGGTTCCGGCAGGGAGGAAAATGGCTACACCTTC	-	-	TRBV4-2	TRBJ1-2
CASSVGLAGGKNEQFF	TGTGCCAGCAGCGTGGGACTAGCGGGAGGGAAGAATGAGCAGTTCTTC	TRBD2	-	TRBV9	TRBJ2-1
CASCTGLNEKLFF	TGTGCCAGCTGCACAGGGCTGAATGAAAAACTGTTTTTT	-	-	TRBV18	TRBJ1-4
CASSLNRGRGEKLFF	TGTGCCAGCAGTTTAAACAGGGGGCGCGGTGAAAAACTGTTTTTT	TRBD1	-	TRBV28	TRBJ1-4
CASSQATGSRGYTF	TGTGCCAGCAGCCAGGCGACAGGTAGTAGAGGCTACACCTTC	-	-	TRBV7-2	TRBJ1-2
CASSSDGAGNQPQHF	TGTGCCAGCAGCTCCGATGGGGCAGGTAATCAGCCCCAGCATTTT	-	-	TRBV7-2	TRBJ1-5
CASSVASVYNEQFF	TGTGCCAGCAGTGTCGCTAGTGTGTACAATGAGCAGTTCTTC	-	-	TRBV2	TRBJ2-1
CASSQDRGDYGYTF	TGTGCCAGCAGCCAGGACAGGGGGGACTATGGCTACACCTTC	TRBD1	-	TRBV4-2	TRBJ1-2
CASSLAPASGGTQYF	TGTGCTAGCAGCTTAGCGCCGGCAAGCGGAGGGACCCAGTACTTC	-	-	TRBV7-7	TRBJ2-5
CASSPQDRTGWITEAFF	TGTGCCAGCTCACCGCAAGACCGGACAGGATGGATCACTGAAGCTTTCTTT	TRBD1	-	TRBV18	TRBJ1-1
CASSRMRTGELFF	TGTGCCAGCAGTCGGATGAGGACCGGGGAGCTGTTTTTT	-	-	TRBV6-2/TRBV6-3	TRBJ2-2
CSAAGGHEQFF	TGCAGTGCGGCAGGTGGGCATGAGCAGTTCTTC	-	-	TRBV20-1	TRBJ2-1
CASSRGQGETQYF	TGTGCCAGCAGCCGAGGACAGGGGGAGACCCAGTACTTC	TRBD1	-	TRBV6-4	TRBJ2-5
CASGPVDYGYTF	TGTGCCAGCGGCCCAGTGGACTATGGCTACACCTTC	-	-	TRBV28	TRBJ1-2
CASSQDRQGNGGYTF	TGCGCCAGCAGCCAAGACCGACAGGGGAATGGTGGCTACACCTTC	TRBD1	-	TRBV4-3	TRBJ1-2
CASSTGGRRGTDTQYF	TGCGCCAGCAGTACTGGCGGGAGGCGGGGCACAGATACGCAGTATTTT	TRBD2	-	TRBV5-1	TRBJ2-3
CASSPPAATDTQYF	TGTGCCAGCTCACCACCGGCGGCCACAGATACGCAGTATTTT	-	-	TRBV18	TRBJ2-3
CASSVDSSNQPQHF	TGTGCCAGCAGCGTGGACAGTAGCAATCAGCCCCAGCATTTT	-	-	TRBV11-2	TRBJ1-5